This entry lists 9 T cell receptor beta chains sequenced from one sample in a study of vaccination effects on CD4 cells after COVID-19 (dated by TCRdb to 2022 to 2024). The ViraFEST assay stimulated PBMC with viral peptide pools and then used TCR sequencing to identify antigen-specific CD4+ T cell clonotypes by expansion. After less than eleven days of culture, CD4+ T cells were isolated with the EasySep CD4+ T cell isolation kit. The protocol used for the library was the immunoSEQ multiplex PCR assay. The source is immuneACCESS, and TCRdb retained only in-frame sequences with V and J called. Part of the clones is not carried over; for the studies checked, unresolved V genes explain less than half of this, and the remainder is unexplained. The sample data list 14,000 or so clones, and approximately 82% of these were observed just once. Clones ranked in the top ten supply about a quarter of the sample.

These receptors are not linked to any known antigen. Sequences were derived from CD4+ T cells from PBMCs cultured with HCoV-229E spike peptides, sampled before COVID-19 vaccination. The cell subset or site tag for this specimen amounts to: HCoV-229E spike overlapping peptide pool stimulation. The source of these receptors is a human donor who received a COVID-19 vaccine.

The CDR3 protein is CASSLSDAANYYGYTF. The CDR3 bases are TGTGCCAGCAGCTTATCGGATGCAGCCAACTACTATGGCTACACCTTC. The V gene is TRBV11-2, the J gene TRBJ1-2; no definite D call. This CDR3 spans 16 amino acids. Trimming removed 2 bases from V and 3 bases from J, with 16 bases in between. Germline CDR1 reads SGHAT; CDR2 reads FQNNGV.

The chain is built from TRBV7-3 and TRBJ2-2, with 7 bases fitting TRBD2. Trimming cost V 5 bases and J 5 bases; bases outside gene matches: 11. The CDR3 consists of 16 residues. Germline V gene lookup returns CDR1 SGHTA and CDR2 FQGTGA. This CDR3 reads CASSPGGAGRTGELFF. CDR3 coding DNA: TGTGCCAGCAGCCCGGGGGGAGCGGGGCGAACCGGGGAGCTGTTTTTT.

The genes are TRBV9 and TRBJ2-5; no reliable D call. The ends were cut back, 4 bases at V and 5 bases at J, with 21 bases in the middle. The CDR3 totals 16 residues. Germline CDR1 SGDLS, CDR2 YYNGEE. This CDR3 reads CASSPRATAWIETQYF. The CDR3 nucleotides are TGTGCCAGCAGCCCCCGGGCCACAGCTTGGATCGAGACCCAGTACTTC.

The chain links TRBV9 to TRBJ1-3; 10 nucleotides match TRBD1. The CDR3 covers 15 residues. Germline V gene data show CDR1 as SGDLS and CDR2 as YYNGEE. V lost 3 bases and J lost 3; bases outside the gene matches: 3. The CDR3 bases are TGTGCCAGCAGCGAGGGACAGGGGAGTGGAAACACCATATATTTT. As protein: CASSEGQGSGNTIYF.

This chain joins TRBV4-1 and TRBJ2-1; 12 bases are shared with TRBD2. Trimming took 5 bases from V and 1 from J; bases not matched to a gene: 6. Germline V lookup: CDR1 MGHRA, CDR2 YSYEKL. CDR3 length: 17 residues. CDR3 coding DNA: TGCGCCAGCAGCAAGAGTCTAGCGGGGGGGTCCTACAATGAGCAGTTCTTC. Its protein is CASSKSLAGGSYNEQFF.

J is TRBJ2-3 and V is TRBV2; D unclear. Between the trimmed V and J ends, which lost 4 bases and 2 bases, there was a span of 4 bases. In germline, CDR1 is SNHLY, CDR2 FYNNEI. This CDR3 region has 12 residues. For the CDR3, the DNA is TGTGCCAGCAGTGGGGCCACAGATACGCAGTATTTT. Amino acid sequence: CASSGATDTQYF.

The chain joins TRBV12-2 to TRBJ2-1; the DNA was not used to check the table's D call, TRBD2. TRBV12-2 is a known pseudogene. This CDR3 contains 13 residues. The CDR3 DNA sequence: TGTGCAAGTCGCTTTATCACTCGGGGGGAGCAGTTCTTC. Its translation: CASRFITRGEQFF.

CDR3 loop: CASSLRGFGETQYF. CDR3 in DNA: TGTGCCAGCAGTCTGCGGGGGTTTGGGGAGACCCAGTACTTC. The chain has TRBV27 and TRBJ2-5; TRBD2 matches at 7 bases. The CDR3 totals 14 residues. J was trimmed by 5 bases and V by 5 bases; bases with no gene match: 8. Germline V gene sequence: CDR1 MNHEY, CDR2 SMNVEV (reference sequence).

This clone turned up a few times. J is TRBJ1-6 and V is TRBV30; no clear D. This CDR3 comprises 13 residues. CDR1 is GTSNPN, CDR2 SVGIG, per germline (reference sequence). V was clipped by 4 bases and J by 6 bases, with 10 bases between them. The CDR3 region is CAWTPGLNSPLHF. CDR3 sequence (DNA): TGTGCCTGGACCCCTGGGCTTAATTCACCCCTCCACTTT.